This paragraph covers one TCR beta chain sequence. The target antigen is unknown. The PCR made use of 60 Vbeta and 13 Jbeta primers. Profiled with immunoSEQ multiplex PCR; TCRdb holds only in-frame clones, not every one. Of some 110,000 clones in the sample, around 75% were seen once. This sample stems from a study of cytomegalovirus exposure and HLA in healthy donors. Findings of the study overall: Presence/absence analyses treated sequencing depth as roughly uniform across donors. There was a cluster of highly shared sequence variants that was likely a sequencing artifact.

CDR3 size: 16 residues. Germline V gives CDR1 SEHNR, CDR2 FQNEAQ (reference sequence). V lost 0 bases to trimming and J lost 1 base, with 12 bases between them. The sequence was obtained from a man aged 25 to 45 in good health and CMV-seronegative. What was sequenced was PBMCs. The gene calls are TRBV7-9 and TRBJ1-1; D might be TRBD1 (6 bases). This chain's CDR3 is CASSLAGTRGNTEAFF. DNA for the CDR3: TGTGCCAGCAGCTTAGCTGGGACACGAGGGAACACTGAAGCTTTCTTT.